The rows below give T cell receptor beta chains drawn from one sample of a study of cytomegalovirus exposure and HLA in healthy donors. Measured with immunoSEQ multiplex PCR; TCRdb has only the in-frame clones, and not every one. The sample has around 150,000 clones, approximately 76% seen once; the top ten hold about 1.3%. Sequences were obtained from PBMCs. These receptors were taken from a man between 60 and 75 years old in good health and CMV-seronegative. CDR3s include the opening cysteine and the closing phenylalanine or tryptophan. Expanded clones get a size class; other rows say once, few or many, or leave the size out.

clone size: .
V gene: TRBV21-1
J gene: TRBJ2-7
CDR3 protein: CASSKAGRPHYEQYF

clone size: few
V gene: TRBV7-2
J gene: TRBJ2-2
CDR3 protein: CATFKRPANTGELFF

clone size: .
V gene: TRBV5-4
J gene: TRBJ1-1
CDR3 protein: CASTTQGVGTEAFF

clone size: .
V gene: TRBV14
J gene: TRBJ2-1
CDR3 protein: CASSPDILAGGYNEQFF

clone size: .
V gene: TRBV5-8
J gene: TRBJ1-5
CDR3 protein: CASSLRLNSNQPQHF

clone size: .
V gene: TRBV4-3
J gene: TRBJ2-2
CDR3 protein: CASSQGRNTGELFF

clone size: .
V gene: TRBV6-6
J gene: TRBJ2-1
CDR3 protein: CASSYPGLAGYNEQFF

clone size: .
V gene: TRBV11-1
J gene: TRBJ1-2
CDR3 protein: CASSHGRLANYGYTF

clone size: .
V gene: TRBV5-1
J gene: TRBJ1-5
CDR3 protein: CASSLGGGNQPQHF

clone size: .
V gene: TRBV7-9
J gene: TRBJ2-1
CDR3 protein: CASTSQMGHNEQFF

clone size: few
V gene: TRBV29-1
J gene: TRBJ2-3
CDR3 protein: CSVEQSTDTQYF

clone size: .
V gene: TRBV19
J gene: TRBJ1-5
CDR3 protein: CASSIEGGAGDQPQHF

clone size: .
V gene: TRBV10-1
J gene: TRBJ1-1
CDR3 protein: CASSDQGQGNTEAFF

clone size: .
V gene: TRBV5-1
J gene: TRBJ1-2
CDR3 protein: CASSLGDRYGYTF

clone size: .
V gene: TRBV30
J gene: TRBJ1-4
CDR3 protein: CAWSKGDSNEKLFF

clone size: .
V gene: TRBV7-2
J gene: TRBJ1-4
CDR3 protein: CASSAGDFGPEKLFF

clone size: .
V gene: TRBV27
J gene: TRBJ1-6
CDR3 protein: CASRRLDNSPLHF

clone size: .
V gene: TRBV6-5
J gene: TRBJ2-7
CDR3 protein: CASSYSRTGGYEQYF

clone size: .
V gene: TRBV14
J gene: TRBJ1-4
CDR3 protein: CASSQDQAGRREKLFF

clone size: .
V gene: TRBV29-1
J gene: TRBJ1-1
CDR3 protein: CSVEDLLNTEAFF

clone size: .
V gene: TRBV25-1
J gene: TRBJ2-3
CDR3 protein: CASSHPGTGRDTQYF

clone size: .
V gene: TRBV19
J gene: TRBJ2-7
CDR3 protein: CASSIGGSGTYEQYF

clone size: .
V gene: TRBV5-4
J gene: TRBJ2-1
CDR3 protein: CASSLVGSRDEQFF

clone size: few
V gene: TRBV6-6
J gene: TRBJ1-5
CDR3 protein: CASSTGQHNQPQHF

clone size: .
V gene: TRBV9
J gene: TRBJ2-1
CDR3 protein: CASSVAGGNEQFF

clone size: .
V gene: TRBV6-1
J gene: TRBJ2-3
CDR3 protein: CASSEAGTSGRTARSDTQYF

clone size: .
V gene: TRBV19
J gene: TRBJ1-1
CDR3 protein: CASSIGTRANTEAFF

clone size: .
V gene: TRBV6-1
J gene: TRBJ2-7
CDR3 protein: CASTEAGLAYEQYF

clone size: .
V gene: TRBV28
J gene: TRBJ2-7
CDR3 protein: CASSLSGGGVYYEQYF

clone size: .
V gene: TRBV7-2
J gene: TRBJ2-5
CDR3 protein: CASSLARSSQETQYF

clone size: .
V gene: TRBV19
J gene: TRBJ2-2
CDR3 protein: CASSQAGELFF

clone size: once
V gene: TRBV7-2
J gene: TRBJ2-4
CDR3 protein: CASREGGAKNIQYF

clone size: .
V gene: TRBV6-5
J gene: TRBJ2-7
CDR3 protein: CASSYSTSGAYEQYF

clone size: .
V gene: TRBV7-3
J gene: TRBJ2-4
CDR3 protein: CASSSQRTADQNIQYF

clone size: .
V gene: TRBV11-3
J gene: TRBJ2-1
CDR3 protein: CASSLDPGQGQFF

clone size: .
V gene: TRBV6-5
J gene: TRBJ1-2
CDR3 protein: CATKNRGHGYTF

clone size: .
V gene: TRBV5-1
J gene: TRBJ1-3
CDR3 protein: CASSLDRDNFSGNTIYF

clone size: .
V gene: TRBV5-1
J gene: .
CDR3 protein: CASSLGYGNEQYF

clone size: .
V gene: TRBV11-2
J gene: TRBJ2-1
CDR3 protein: CASSYRGGSYNEQFF

clone size: .
V gene: TRBV19
J gene: TRBJ1-5
CDR3 protein: CATRPGLPPAGNQPQHF

clone size: .
V gene: TRBV29-1
J gene: TRBJ1-2
CDR3 protein: CSVRGTPINYGYTF

clone size: .
V gene: TRBV11-2
J gene: TRBJ2-5
CDR3 protein: CASSLLGQGFGQYF

clone size: .
V gene: TRBV14
J gene: TRBJ2-3
CDR3 protein: CASGQEVEGGQGKDTQYF